Shown below are 18 T cell receptor beta chains from a single sample sequenced in a study of cytomegalovirus exposure and HLA in healthy donors. Amplification used 60 Vbeta primers and 13 Jbeta primers. Here immunoSEQ multiplex PCR was the method, and the copy in TCRdb shows in-frame clones only, minus some. The sample has approximately 290,000 clones, under 90% seen once. Input material: PBMCs. These TCRs come from a girl aged 2 to 9 in good health and CMV-seronegative.

In this sample, this clone turned up once. V gene TRBV2 combines with J gene TRBJ2-7; 7 nucleotides agree with TRBD2. Germline V gene lookup returns CDR1 SNHLY and CDR2 FYNNEI. The trim removed 4 bases at V and 0 bases at J, leaving 0 bases unmatched. The CDR3 loop spans 13 amino acids. The CDR3 loop is CASSGLASYEQYF. CDR3 coding DNA: TGTGCCAGCAGTGGACTAGCCTCCTACGAGCAGTACTTC.

The J gene is TRBJ2-7, the V gene TRBV5-1, with a possible D match to TRBD2 (5 bases). The length of the CDR3 is 15 residues. Germline-derived CDR1 and CDR2 are SGHRS and YFSETQ. The ends were cut back, 4 bases at V and 1 base at J, with 15 bases in the middle. This CDR3 reads CASSPTGVASYEQYF. CDR3 DNA: TGCGCCAGCAGCCCCACCGGGGTCGCATCCTACGAGCAGTACTTC.

The rearrangement joins TRBV5-5 to TRBJ1-1, with a weak D call TRBD1 (6 bases). V lost 4 bases, J lost 5 bases, and 18 bases lay in between. The CDR3 has 15 residues. Germline V gene lookup returns CDR1 SGHKS and CDR2 YYEKEE (reference sequence). The chain's CDR3 is CASSPGTRVGTEAFF. CDR3 in DNA: TGTGCCAGCAGCCCCGGGACAAGGGTAGGGACTGAAGCTTTCTTT.

This rearrangement joins TRBV5-6 to TRBJ2-3, with 7 bases that match TRBD2. Germline V gives CDR1 SGHDT, CDR2 YYEEEE. This CDR3 is 16 amino acids long. J was trimmed by 3 bases and V by 1 base; bases with no gene match: 8. The CDR3 region is CASSLSWAGATDTQYF. DNA of the CDR3: TGTGCCAGCAGCTTGTCGTGGGCGGGAGCGACAGATACGCAGTATTTT.

The chain has TRBV6-5 and TRBJ1-5; 10 bases are shared with TRBD1. The trim removed 6 bases at V and 2 bases at J, leaving 4 bases unmatched. The V gene's germline CDR1 is MNHEY and CDR2 SVGAGI. The CDR3 loop spans 15 amino acids. CDR3 amino acids: CASRLTGGGNQPQHF. In nucleotides, the CDR3 is TGTGCCAGCAGGCTGACAGGGGGCGGCAATCAGCCCCAGCATTTT.

The V gene is TRBV5-6, the J gene TRBJ2-7; D gene ambiguous. CDR1 SGHDT and CDR2 YYEEEE come from the germline V gene. V lost 0 bases and J 0 bases, leaving 7 bases between the germline ends. The CDR3 runs to 14 residues. This chain's CDR3 is CASSLGLLSYEQYF. CDR3 sequence (DNA): TGTGCCAGCAGCTTGGGGCTGCTCTCCTACGAGCAGTACTTC.

This clone was seen only a few times. The genes are TRBV7-2 and TRBJ1-2, with D perhaps TRBD1 (5 bases). Germline V gives CDR1 SGHTA, CDR2 FQGNSA. The V end was cut by 3 bases, the J end by 7 bases, with 15 bases between. This CDR3 spans 14 amino acids. CDR3 nucleotide sequence: TGTGCCAGCAGCTTCATCCGGGGGACGGCTGGCTACACCTTC. Amino acid sequence: CASSFIRGTAGYTF. Full variable domain (remainder filled in from reference TRBV7-2 and TRBJ1-2): GAGVSQSPSNKVTEKGKDVELRCDPISGHTALYWYRQSLGQGLEFLIYFQGNSAPDKSGLPSDRFSAERTGGSVSTLTIQRTQQEDSAVYLCASSFIRGTAGYTFGSGTRLTVV.

This rearrangement joins TRBV7-3 to TRBJ1-2; possible D gene TRBD1, 6 bases. Trimming removed 4 bases from V and 5 bases from J, with 11 bases in between. The CDR3 runs 13 residues. Germline CDR1 reads SGHTA; CDR2 reads FQGTGA. The CDR3 DNA reads TGTGCCAGCAGCTGGGACAACGGGTATGGCTACACCTTC. Amino acid sequence: CASSWDNGYGYTF.

CDR3 region: CAITGLAGVSEQYF. Here the CDR3 DNA reads TGTGCCATCACCGGACTAGCGGGAGTGTCCGAGCAGTACTTC. V is TRBV10-3 and J is TRBJ2-7; 13 nucleotides agree with TRBD2. Trimming cost V 7 bases and J 6 bases; bases outside gene matches: 6. CDR1 and CDR2 (germline): ENHRY, SYGVKD. The CDR3 loop spans 14 amino acids.

This clone was detected once. V is TRBV5-6 and J is TRBJ2-5, with 9 nucleotides matching TRBD2. Matching the DNA end better, TRBJ2-7 makes the J call doubtful. The CDR3 is 14 amino acids. The germline V gene encodes CDR1 SGHDT and CDR2 YYEEEE. This CDR3 reads CASSGASGTYEQYF. In nucleotides, the CDR3 is TGTGCCAGCAGCGGGGCTAGCGGGACCTACGAGCAGTACTTC.

The chain links TRBV2 to TRBJ1-2; 8 bases align to TRBD1. V gave up 1 base and J gave up 3 bases; unmatched junction bases: 1. In germline, CDR1 is SNHLY, CDR2 FYNNEI. The CDR3 spans 14 residues. The CDR3 here is CASSEGTGYYGYTF. The CDR3 region has the DNA TGTGCCAGCAGTGAAGGGACAGGGTACTATGGCTACACCTTC.

The J gene is TRBJ2-7, the V gene TRBV9, with 8 nucleotides matching TRBD1. Germline V gives CDR1 SGDLS, CDR2 YYNGEE. The CDR3 is made up of 13 amino acids. The V and J ends lost 4 bases and 4 bases, in that order; junction bases with no gene match: 4. CDR3 region: CASSPWDRYEQYF. The CDR3 nucleotides read TGTGCCAGCAGCCCCTGGGACAGGTACGAGCAGTACTTC.

V is TRBV29-1 and J is TRBJ1-1, with D perhaps TRBD1 (5 bases). The ends were cut back, 4 bases at V and 4 bases at J, with 10 bases in the middle. The V gene's germline CDR1 is SQVTM and CDR2 ANQGSEA. The length of the CDR3 is 12 residues. CDR3 DNA: TGCAGCGTTGGTCGGGGGGGCACTGAAGCTTTCTTT. Its protein product is CSVGRGGTEAFF.

The chain has TRBV14 and TRBJ1-1; D is ambiguous. Trimming removed 3 bases from V and 0 bases from J, with 5 bases in between. CDR1 is SGHDN and CDR2 is FVKESK in the germline V gene. CDR3 length equals 13 residues. In DNA form, the CDR3 reads TGTGCCAGCAGCCAGAGTTTGAACACTGAAGCTTTCTTT. It translates to CASSQSLNTEAFF. Drawing the rest from reference TRBV14 and TRBJ1-1, the complete variable domain is EAGVTQFPSHSVIEKGQTVTLRCDPISGHDNLYWYRRVMGKEIKFLLHFVKESKQDESGMPNNRFLAERTGGTYSTLKVQPAELEDSGVYFCASSQSLNTEAFFGQGTRLTVV.

CDR3 sequence: CAWESGGEETQYF. The CDR3 DNA is TGTGCCTGGGAGTCCGGGGGAGAAGAGACCCAGTACTTC. The V and J genes are TRBV30 and TRBJ2-5; the D gene is possibly TRBD2 (6 bases). The V end was cut by 5 bases, the J end by 3 bases, with 13 bases between. The germline CDR1 and CDR2 sequences are GTSNPN and SVGIG (reference sequence). The CDR3 length is 13 residues.

The genes are TRBV7-2 and TRBJ1-2; 11 bases align to TRBD1. Germline assignment: CDR1 SGHTA and CDR2 FQGNSA. The CDR3 runs to 17 residues. V gave up 5 bases and J gave up 0 bases; unmatched junction bases: 8. CDR3 amino acids: CASSPTGTGGTNYGYTF. DNA of the CDR3: TGTGCCAGCAGCCCCACCGGGACAGGGGGGACTAACTATGGCTACACCTTC. Together with reference TRBV7-2 and TRBJ1-2, the CDR3 gives the full variable domain: GAGVSQSPSNKVTEKGKDVELRCDPISGHTALYWYRQSLGQGLEFLIYFQGNSAPDKSGLPSDRFSAERTGGSVSTLTIQRTQQEDSAVYLCASSPTGTGGTNYGYTFGSGTRLTVV.

J is TRBJ2-7 and V is TRBV11-2, with 10 positions matching TRBD1. The CDR3 totals 16 residues. The ends lost 5 bases at V and 9 bases at J; junction bases unmatched: 16. Germline loops: CDR1 SGHAT, CDR2 FQNNGV. CDR3 amino acids: CASSHPRGQGWSGQYF. The CDR3 DNA reads TGTGCCAGCAGCCACCCTCGGGGACAGGGGTGGAGCGGGCAGTACTTC.

This rearrangement joins TRBV30 to TRBJ1-1; D gene unclear. The CDR3 runs 12 residues. Germline CDR1 reads GTSNPN; CDR2 reads SVGIG (reference sequence). V shed 2 bases and J shed 13 bases, with 17 bases lying between them. The CDR3 DNA reads TGTGCCTGGAGTATATCGGACTCAGGTGGTTTCTTT. This sequence encodes CAWSISDSGGFF.